A single sample is the source of the 26 T cell receptor beta chains below, sequenced in a study of radiation and T cells in renal cell carcinoma. Treatment meaning: treatment-naive control, cytoreductive nephrectomy. Generated by immunoSEQ multiplex PCR, the TCRdb table keeps only in-frame clones and is missing some. The repertoire has about 24,000 clones, under 65% of them found once; the top ten carry 20% to 25%. The input for sequencing was tumor tissue, taken from a patient whose treatment was nephrectomy without radiotherapy. The receptors derive from a human donor with renal cell carcinoma.

The chain uses TRBV2 and TRBJ1-5; D perhaps matches TRBD1 (6 bases). Germline CDR1 and CDR2: SNHLY and FYNNEI. The CDR3 is made up of 16 amino acids. Trimming took 4 bases from V and 1 from J, leaving 14 bases between them. This CDR3 reads CASSGGSGGSNQPQHF. The DNA of the CDR3 is TGTGCCAGCAGTGGTGGCAGCGGGGGCAGCAATCAGCCCCAGCATTTT.

The CDR3 DNA reads TGCGCCAGCAGCCAAGAATCTCCCATCCCCTCCTACAATGAGCAGTTCTTC. Protein product: CASSQESPIPSYNEQFF. The chain uses TRBV4-3 and TRBJ2-1; D is undetermined. CDR1 is LGHNA and CDR2 is YSLEER in the germline V gene. The V and J ends lost 0 bases and 0 bases respectively, with 12 bases between them. The CDR3 is 17 residues long.

This clone occurred a few times. The rearrangement uses TRBV7-7 and TRBJ2-2; 7 nucleotides match TRBD2. Per germline, CDR1 SSHAT and CDR2 FNYEAQ (reference sequence). The ends lost 4 bases at V and 5 bases at J; junction bases unmatched: 10. The CDR3 contains 16 residues. This CDR3 is CASSSSGGVRTGELFF. CDR3 DNA sequence: TGTGCCAGCAGCTCCTCGGGGGGAGTAAGAACCGGGGAGCTGTTTTTT.

This clone was recorded a few times. V is TRBV27 and J is TRBJ1-5, with 7 positions matching TRBD1. Looked up from germline, CDR1 is MNHEY and CDR2 is SMNVEV (reference sequence). This CDR3 spans 17 amino acids. The J segment lost 1 base and the V segment lost 2 bases, leaving 8 bases of the junction unmatched. CDR3 nucleotides: TGTGCCAGCAGTTTACGGGGCAGGGGGAGAAGCAATCAGCCCCAGCATTTT. It specifies CASSLRGRGRSNQPQHF.

J is TRBJ2-2 and V is TRBV25-1; no firm D call. Germline V lookup: CDR1 MGHDK, CDR2 SYGVNS. Trimming removed 1 base from V and 5 bases from J, with 8 bases in between. The CDR3 has 14 amino acids. The CDR3 reads CASSEFATTGELFF. CDR3 bases: TGTGCCAGCAGTGAATTTGCCACAACCGGGGAGCTGTTTTTT.

In its sample, this clone was seen a few times. The genes are TRBV18 and TRBJ1-1, with D possibly being TRBD1 (5 bases). The CDR3 is made up of 13 amino acids. Deletions cut 4 bases from V and 7 bases from J, with 13 bases between. Germline lookup yields CDR1 KGHSH and CDR2 LQKENI. CDR3 in amino acids: CASSQVSGVEAFF. The CDR3 nucleotides are TGTGCCAGCTCACAAGTATCGGGGGTTGAAGCTTTCTTT.

This clone has more than one count but fewer than ten. The chain links TRBV19 to TRBJ1-1; unclear D gene. This CDR3 has 14 residues. Germline loops: CDR1 LNHDA, CDR2 SQIVND (reference sequence). V was cut by 5 bases and J by 4 bases, with 14 bases left in between. For the CDR3, the DNA is TGTGCCAGTAGTGCCCAACTCGGCGGCACTGAAGCTTTCTTT. It encodes CASSAQLGGTEAFF.

V is TRBV19 and J is TRBJ2-1; 12 bases match TRBD1. This CDR3 region has 15 residues. Looked up from germline, CDR1 is LNHDA and CDR2 is SQIVND (reference sequence). V shed 9 bases and J 10 bases; nucleotides not matched to a gene: 13. CDR3 protein: CASAARDRGLKEQFF. CDR3 sequence (DNA): TGTGCCAGCGCAGCTCGGGACAGGGGGCTGAAGGAGCAGTTCTTC.

V and J are TRBV4-1 and TRBJ2-1, with a tentative D call TRBD2 (6 bases). CDR3 length: 13 amino acids. Germline V gene lookup returns CDR1 MGHRA and CDR2 YSYEKL. The V gene lost 3 bases and the J gene lost 9 bases, with 12 bases spanning the gap. The CDR3 nucleotides read TGCGCCAGCAGCCAGGAGGGGCCTTTTGAGCAGTTCTTC. It yields the protein CASSQEGPFEQFF.

This rearrangement joins TRBV13 to TRBJ1-6; D might be TRBD1 (5 bases). V was clipped by 5 bases and J by 6 bases, with 17 bases between them. This CDR3 has 16 amino acids. CDR1 and CDR2 from the germline V gene are PRHDT and FYEKMQ (reference sequence). Here the CDR3 reads CASSRLGGSVNSPLHF. The CDR3 bases are TGTGCCAGCAGCCGGCTGGGGGGGTCTGTTAATTCACCCCTCCACTTT.

The chain has TRBV11-2 and TRBJ2-7; D could derive from TRBD1 or TRBD2 (5 bases each). Germline V gives CDR1 SGHAT, CDR2 FQNNGV. The CDR3 extends over 14 amino acids. Trimming cost V 1 base and J 3 bases, with 10 bases left between them. The CDR3 DNA is TGTGCCAGCAGCTTAGGAGGGGCTCACTACGAGCAGTACTTC. Its translation is CASSLGGAHYEQYF.

V is TRBV29-1 and J is TRBJ2-2; D not certain. Germline CDR1 reads SQVTM; CDR2 reads ANQGSEA. The CDR3 has 13 residues. V lost 3 bases and J lost 3, with 8 bases in between. This chain's CDR3 is CSVEAGYTGELFF. DNA for the CDR3: TGCAGCGTTGAGGCAGGATACACCGGGGAGCTGTTTTTT.

This clone is categorized as medium-sized. The chain is built from TRBV5-1 and TRBJ2-3; TRBD2 matches at 8 bases. J gave up 6 bases and V 0 bases, and 6 bases lay outside the gene matches. This CDR3 spans 15 amino acids. Germline V CDR1 and CDR2: SGHRS, YFSETQ. The CDR3: CASSLAGLAPDTQYF. CDR3 coding DNA: TGCGCCAGCAGCTTGGCCGGACTAGCACCCGATACGCAGTATTTT.

The V call is TRBV6-5, the J call TRBJ2-1; TRBD1 might be the D (6 bases). Trimming took off 0 bases at V and 2 bases at J, with 11 bases between the two ends. Looked up from germline, CDR1 is MNHEY and CDR2 is SVGAGI. There are 16 residues in the CDR3. As DNA, the CDR3 is TGTGCCAGCAGTTACTCGAGACAGGTCACCTACAATGAGCAGTTCTTC. It codes for CASSYSRQVTYNEQFF.

This clone came up many times. The V call is TRBV19, the J call TRBJ1-1, with a weak D call TRBD1 (5 bases). Germline-derived CDR1 and CDR2 are LNHDA and SQIVND (reference sequence). CDR3 length: 16 amino acids. Trimming cost V 2 bases and J 3 bases, with 16 bases left between them. CDR3 protein: CASSILAGRDYTEAFF. The CDR3 nucleotides read TGTGCCAGTAGTATACTAGCGGGGCGCGACTACACTGAAGCTTTCTTT.

The CDR3 nucleotides are TGTGCCAGCAGCTCCCCGGGAGGGGTGAGCTATGGCTACACCTTC. It yields the protein CASSSPGGVSYGYTF. The chain recombines TRBV7-2 with TRBJ1-2, with D maybe TRBD1 (5 bases). The ends were cut back, 4 bases at V and 4 bases at J, with 16 bases in the middle. The CDR3 is 15 amino acids. Germline V gene sequence: CDR1 SGHTA, CDR2 FQGNSA.

This clone showed up just once. The rearrangement links TRBV4-3 to TRBJ1-5; D is ambiguous. Germline V lookup: CDR1 LGHNA, CDR2 YSLEER. CDR3 size: 15 residues. V gave up 0 bases and J gave up 6 bases, with 12 bases separating them. The CDR3, as DNA: TGCGCCAGCAGCCAAGATCGGGGTTATTCTCAGCCCCAGCATTTT. Amino acid sequence: CASSQDRGYSQPQHF.

The DNA for the CDR3 is TGTGCCAGCAGCGTGGGACAGGGGAATGAAAAACTGTTTTTT. Translating gives CASSVGQGNEKLFF. The chain employs TRBV7-9 and TRBJ1-4; TRBD1 agrees at 10 bases. Germline V CDR1 and CDR2: SEHNR, FQNEAQ (reference sequence). The CDR3 spans 14 residues. Trimming cost V 5 bases and J 5 bases; bases outside gene matches: 2.

This sequence joins TRBV5-1 and TRBJ1-4, with D perhaps matching TRBD1 (5 bases). The length of the CDR3 is 16 residues. Germline V gene data show CDR1 as SGHRS and CDR2 as YFSETQ. V was cut by 4 bases and J by 8 bases, with 21 bases left in between. Here the CDR3 reads CASSPPSGGANEKLFF. The DNA for the CDR3 is TGCGCCAGCAGCCCCCCTTCGGGGGGTGCCAACGAAAAACTGTTTTTT.

The J gene is TRBJ2-7, the V gene TRBV13; no reliable D call. Trimming removed 1 base from V and 5 bases from J, with 6 bases in between. The CDR3 has 12 amino acids. The germline gives CDR1 PRHDT, CDR2 FYEKMQ (reference sequence). As DNA, the CDR3 is TGTGCCAGCAGCTTAGAACTAAACGAGCAGTACTTC. It specifies CASSLELNEQYF.

The chain carries TRBV4-3 and TRBJ1-1; weak D call: TRBD1 (5 bases). The V end was cut by 0 bases, the J end by 3 bases, with 8 bases between. CDR3 length equals 14 residues. Germline V gene data show CDR1 as LGHNA and CDR2 as YSLEER. The DNA for the CDR3 is TGCGCCAGCAGCCAAGATGCAGGGTACACTGAAGCTTTCTTT. Translated: CASSQDAGYTEAFF.

This clone has just a few counts. V and J are TRBV19 and TRBJ1-1; 7 positions match TRBD1. In germline, CDR1 is LNHDA, CDR2 SQIVND (reference sequence). This CDR3 has 13 residues. The trim removed 4 bases at V and 1 base at J, leaving 0 bases unmatched. The CDR3 spells CASSNRGNTEAFF. The CDR3 DNA follows: TGTGCCAGTAGTAACAGGGGGAACACTGAAGCTTTCTTT.

This chain connects TRBV9 to TRBJ2-1; 9 bases align to TRBD1. The CDR3 runs to 14 residues. V lost 5 bases and J lost 8; bases outside the gene matches: 8. The germline V gene has CDR1 SGDLS and CDR2 YYNGEE. In nucleotides, the CDR3 is TGTGCCAGCAGTCTGGACAGGGGTTTCGATGAGCAGTTCTTC. Amino acid sequence: CASSLDRGFDEQFF.

Comments on this clone: Germline and junction disagree at one end, which may indicate a read error. V usage is TRBV7-3 and J usage is TRBJ2-5; D perhaps matches TRBD2 (6 bases). This CDR3 is 15 amino acids long. From germline, CDR1 is SGHTA and CDR2 FQGTGA. The chain's CDR3 is CASSLTVGTEDTQYF. For the CDR3, the DNA is TGTGCCAGCAGCTTAACTGTGGGGACTGAAGATACCCAGTACTTC. Using reference TRBV7-3 and TRBJ2-5 for the parts outside the CDR3, the full variable domain is GAGVSQTPSNKVTEKGKYVELRCDPISGHTALYWYRQSLGQGPEFLIYFQGTGAADDSGLPNDRFFAVRPEGSVSTLKIQRTERGDSAVYLCASSLTVGTEDTQYFGPGTRLLVL.

This clone occurred a few times. The chain is built from TRBV19 and TRBJ1-3; D remains unclear. The CDR3 extends over 13 amino acids. Trimming pared 10 bases from V and 0 bases from J, leaving 10 bases between. Germline CDR1 reads LNHDA; CDR2 reads SQIVND (reference sequence). The CDR3 nucleotides are TGTGCCACCAGATACACCTCTGGAAACACCATATATTTT. This codes for CATRYTSGNTIYF.

This clone appeared once. V gene TRBV9 combines with J gene TRBJ1-3, with 7 bases identical to TRBD1. The germline gives CDR1 SGDLS, CDR2 YYNGEE. CDR3 length: 16 amino acids. Unmatched junction bases numbered 9, after V lost 3 bases and J lost 3 bases. CDR3 sequence (DNA): TGTGCCAGCAGCGCCGTTACAGGGGCAGGTGGAAACACCATATATTTT. It encodes CASSAVTGAGGNTIYF.